These T cell receptor beta chains were read from a single sample in a study of T-cell memory formation after mild COVID-19. Using its own MiXCR run on the 5' RACE reads, TCRdb lists one record per CDR3 protein. This table has some 320,000 distinct CDR3 sequences, more than 13% appearing once. The sample consisted of PBMCs or a T cell subset sorted from them (not recorded which). The receptors stem from a man between 18 and 29 years old who had mild COVID-19 (a few samples of this study predate the infection). Cell type and time point are not known. The CDR3 runs from the conserved cysteine through the conserved F or W. A D gene is named only where the DNA matches it firmly. For some rows the clone size is stated as once, few or many, or as a class when expanded; others skip it.

D gene	clone size	V gene	J gene	CDR3 protein	CDR3 DNA
TRBD1	few	TRBV5-6	TRBJ2-5	CASSRGQGKFVQKTQYF	TGTGCCAGCAGCCGAGGACAGGGCAAGTTCGTCCAGAAGACCCAGTACTTC
TRBD1	NA	TRBV7-2	TRBJ1-2	CASSLQGEGGYGYTF	TGTGCCAGCAGCTTACAGGGGGAAGGGGGCTATGGCTACACCTTC
NA	NA	TRBV4-2	TRBJ2-5	CASSQDRPGQETQYF	TGTGCCAGCAGCCAAGATCGTCCAGGACAAGAGACCCAGTACTTC
TRBD2	many	TRBV3-1	TRBJ2-3	CASSQAGGPADTQYF	TGTGCCAGCAGCCAAGCGGGGGGGCCTGCAGATACGCAGTATTTT
TRBD1	NA	TRBV5-1	TRBJ2-1	CASKGDRGRNEQFF	TGCGCCAGCAAGGGGGACAGGGGACGAAATGAGCAGTTCTTC
NA	few	TRBV6-6	TRBJ2-1	CASSAAGGYNEQFF	TGTGCCAGCAGCGCCGCCGGGGGCTACAATGAGCAGTTCTTC
NA	NA	TRBV6-5	TRBJ2-2	CASSYGGQPGELFF	TGTGCCAGCAGTTACGGAGGACAGCCCGGGGAGCTGTTTTTT
TRBD1	many	TRBV12-3/TRBV12-4	TRBJ2-2	CASSSGQGAGELFF	TGTGCCAGCAGTTCCGGACAGGGCGCGGGGGAGCTGTTTTTT
NA	many	TRBV7-9	TRBJ1-5	CASSLYSQPQHF	TGTGCCAGCAGCTTATATAGTCAGCCCCAGCATTTT
NA	few	TRBV4-2	TRBJ1-5	CASSQDFGDQPQHF	TGTGCCAGCAGCCAAGATTTCGGAGATCAGCCCCAGCATTTT
NA	few	TRBV28	TRBJ2-1	CASSSAGGLTSYNEQFF	TGTGCCAGCAGCTCGGCCGGGGGGCTAACCTCCTACAATGAGCAGTTCTTC
NA	few	TRBV4-1	TRBJ2-5	CASSPLVTQETQYF	TGCGCCAGCAGCCCTTTGGTGACCCAAGAGACCCAGTACTTC
TRBD1	NA	TRBV20-1	TRBJ1-5	CSARGTGGYQPQHF	TGCAGTGCTAGAGGGACAGGGGGATATCAGCCCCAGCATTTT
NA	many	TRBV5-6	TRBJ1-2	CASSLGQTLYGYTF	TGTGCCAGCAGCTTGGGCCAGACTCTCTATGGCTACACCTTC
TRBD1	few	TRBV29-1	TRBJ2-6	CSVETGVAPSGANVLTF	TGCAGCGTCGAAACAGGGGTTGCACCCTCTGGGGCCAACGTCCTGACTTTC
NA	few	TRBV11-2	TRBJ2-4	CASSLDRAGPGAKNIQYF	TGTGCCAGCAGCTTAGATCGGGCGGGCCCAGGGGCCAAAAACATTCAGTACTTC
NA	few	TRBV11-3	TRBJ2-3	CASSLDWRPDTQYF	TGTGCCAGCAGCTTAGATTGGCGGCCAGATACGCAGTATTTT
TRBD1	NA	TRBV6-5	TRBJ1-5	CASRTGVQPQHF	TGTGCCAGCAGAACAGGGGTACAGCCCCAGCATTTT
NA	NA	TRBV14	TRBJ2-5	CASSPGTLYQETQYF	TGTGCCAGCAGCCCTGGGACCTTGTACCAAGAGACCCAGTACTTC
NA	NA	TRBV10-3	TRBJ2-5	CAISESAGGETQYF	TGTGCCATCAGTGAGTCAGCAGGTGGAGAGACCCAGTACTTC
NA	NA	TRBV7-2	TRBJ1-2	CASGGNPPYGYTF	TGTGCCAGCGGGGGGAACCCTCCCTATGGCTACACCTTC
NA	NA	TRBV7-9	TRBJ2-1	CASSSGNPHINEQFF	TGTGCCAGCAGCTCGGGAAATCCACACATCAATGAGCAGTTCTTC
TRBD2	NA	TRBV6-5	TRBJ2-3	CASTLAGGSTDTQYF	TGTGCCAGCACCTTAGCGGGGGGTAGCACAGATACGCAGTATTTT
NA	few	TRBV12-3/TRBV12-4	TRBJ1-2	CASSLYLKVGYTF	TGTGCCAGCAGTCTATACCTTAAAGTAGGCTACACCTTC
TRBD2	NA	TRBV9	TRBJ2-3	CASSASGGTQYF	TGTGCCAGCAGCGCATCGGGGGGTACGCAGTATTTT
NA	few	TRBV11-2	TRBJ1-5	CASSLDYSQPQHF	TGTGCCAGCAGCTTAGATTACAGTCAGCCCCAGCATTTT
NA	once	TRBV12-3/TRBV12-4	TRBJ2-5	CASSAGTRETQYF	TGTGCCAGCAGTGCCGGGACCCGGGAGACCCAGTACTTC
NA	few	TRBV12-3/TRBV12-4	TRBJ2-7	CAPPGEQYF	TGTGCCCCGCCGGGCGAGCAGTACTTC
NA	many	TRBV5-1	TRBJ2-1	CASSTTESSYNEQFF	TGCGCCAGCAGCACGACCGAGAGCTCCTACAATGAGCAGTTCTTC
TRBD2	NA	TRBV27	TRBJ2-3	CASMGGGTDTQYF	TGTGCCAGCATGGGGGGGGGAACAGATACGCAGTATTTT
NA	few	TRBV19	TRBJ1-1	CASMGLQGVNTEAFF	TGTGCCAGTATGGGGCTCCAGGGAGTGAACACTGAAGCTTTCTTT
TRBD2	few	TRBV29-1	TRBJ2-7	CSVESGGSSYEQYF	TGCAGCGTTGAAAGCGGGGGCAGCTCCTACGAGCAGTACTTC
TRBD1	many	TRBV25-1	TRBJ2-3	CASSARGRGTDTQYF	TGTGCCAGCAGTGCCAGGGGGCGAGGCACAGATACGCAGTATTTT
NA	NA	TRBV5-1	TRBJ1-2	CASSLTADAGGGYTF	TGCGCCAGCAGCTTGACCGCGGACGCCGGCGGTGGCTACACCTTC
NA	few	TRBV7-2	TRBJ2-5	CASSPLLGHETQYF	TGTGCCAGCAGCCCGCTCCTAGGGCACGAGACCCAGTACTTC
NA	few	TRBV12-3/TRBV12-4	TRBJ1-5	CASSPWIEPQHF	TGTGCCAGCAGTCCTTGGATTGAGCCCCAGCATTTT
TRBD1	few	TRBV12-3/TRBV12-4	TRBJ1-1	CASRPGTVTEAFF	TGTGCCAGCAGGCCCGGGACAGTCACTGAAGCTTTCTTT
NA	NA	TRBV4-1	TRBJ2-1	CASSREGLGQSNEQFF	TGCGCCAGCAGCCGCGAAGGACTCGGACAGTCGAATGAGCAGTTCTTC
NA	few	TRBV9	TRBJ2-7	CASSVVGGGGEQYF	TGTGCCAGCAGCGTAGTCGGGGGCGGGGGAGAGCAGTACTTC
NA	few	TRBV4-3	TRBJ2-3	CASSQDLGVPDTQYF	TGCGCCAGCAGCCAAGATCTTGGGGTCCCAGATACGCAGTATTTT
TRBD1	few	TRBV7-9	TRBJ2-3	CASSSTGGTTDTQYF	TGTGCCAGCAGCTCTACAGGGGGAACCACAGATACGCAGTATTTT
NA	few	TRBV7-9	TRBJ1-1	CASSIGVGARMNTEAFF	TGTGCCAGCAGCATCGGGGTAGGGGCGCGGATGAACACTGAAGCTTTCTTT
NA	NA	TRBV4-1	TRBJ1-1	CASSHYSGEAFF	TGCGCCAGCAGCCACTATTCGGGTGAAGCTTTCTTT
NA	NA	TRBV4-3	TRBJ1-2	CASSQEGGRAVYGYTF	TGCGCCAGCAGCCAAGAGGGGGGGAGGGCGGTCTATGGCTACACCTTC
TRBD1	few	TRBV2	TRBJ1-1	CASDRQGETEAFF	TGTGCCAGCGACAGACAGGGAGAGACTGAAGCTTTCTTT
NA	NA	TRBV7-2	TRBJ1-1	CASSFRDSRAFF	TGTGCCAGCAGCTTTCGTGACAGTAGAGCTTTCTTT
NA	few	TRBV4-1	TRBJ2-7	CASSQGGPRYEQYF	TGCGCCAGCAGCCAAGGCGGGCCTCGGTACGAGCAGTACTTC
NA	few	TRBV29-1	TRBJ2-2	CSVPITAGELFF	TGCAGCGTTCCAATCACCGCCGGGGAGCTGTTTTTT
TRBD2	NA	TRBV29-1	TRBJ2-3	CSVEDLLAGGTDTQYF	TGCAGCGTTGAAGACCTACTAGCGGGGGGAACAGATACGCAGTATTTT
NA	NA	TRBV7-2	TRBJ2-2	CASSFSWTRELFF	TGTGCCAGCAGCTTCAGTTGGACCCGGGAGCTGTTTTTT
NA	many	TRBV27	TRBJ2-3	CASRPMRRGTTDTQYF	TGTGCCAGCAGACCCATGAGGCGGGGTACCACAGATACGCAGTATTTT
TRBD2	NA	TRBV7-2	TRBJ2-3	CASSFTSWAGEADTQYF	TGTGCCAGCAGCTTCACCTCCTGGGCGGGGGAGGCAGATACGCAGTATTTT
NA	NA	TRBV3-1	TRBJ1-2	CASSQPVLTGIRNGYTF	TGTGCCAGCAGCCAACCCGTCCTAACAGGGATACGGAATGGCTACACCTTC
NA	few	TRBV28	TRBJ1-1	CASSFRRVTEAFF	TGTGCCAGCAGTTTCCGCCGAGTCACTGAAGCTTTCTTT
TRBD2	NA	TRBV9	TRBJ2-1	CASSVSGGAAYEQFF	TGTGCCAGCAGCGTCTCCGGGGGGGCTGCGTATGAGCAGTTCTTC
NA	few	TRBV27	TRBJ1-1	CASRTLGHINTEAFF	TGTGCCAGCAGGACCTTGGGACACATCAACACTGAAGCTTTCTTT
NA	NA	TRBV5-1	TRBJ1-2	CASSLANRNYGYTF	TGCGCCAGCAGCTTGGCCAATAGAAACTATGGCTACACCTTC